The 22 T cell receptor beta chains presented below share a single source sample, sequenced in a study of blood T cell repertoires in COVID-19. Sequencing used immunoSEQ multiplex PCR; TCRdb keeps in-frame clones, though not all of them. This table has some 270,000 clones, roughly 85% appearing once. Sequencing was carried out using PBMCs or T cells enriched from blood (not recorded which). All receptors derive from a woman between 45 and 65 years old with acute COVID-19.

This clone was detected only a few times. The V call is TRBV7-2, the J call TRBJ1-2; possibly TRBD1 for D (6 bases). The germline CDR1 and CDR2 sequences are SGHTA and FQGNSA. The ends were cut back, 2 bases at V and 1 base at J, with 17 bases in the middle. This CDR3 is built from 17 residues. In DNA form, the CDR3 reads TGTGCCAGCAGCTTAACGGGGGGCAGTAAGAATAACTATGGCTACACCTTC. It encodes CASSLTGGSKNNYGYTF.

The chain uses TRBV9 and TRBJ1-1; perhaps TRBD1 as D (6 bases). CDR3 size: 14 residues. Per the germline V gene, CDR1 is SGDLS and CDR2 is YYNGEE. V lost 1 base to trimming and J lost 1 base, with 8 bases between them. The CDR3 DNA reads TGTGCCAGCAGCGTACAGGGGTCGAACACTGAAGCTTTCTTT. Its translation: CASSVQGSNTEAFF.

A few counts support this clone. The rearrangement joins TRBV19 to TRBJ2-4; tentative D call: TRBD1 (5 bases). The V gene lost 5 bases and the J gene lost 0 bases, with 11 bases spanning the gap. This CDR3 is 15 amino acids long. Germline CDR1 and CDR2: LNHDA and SQIVND (reference sequence). CDR3 bases: TGTGCCAGTAGTGGATTGACAGTAGCCAAAAACATTCAGTACTTC. It codes for CASSGLTVAKNIQYF.

This chain connects TRBV6-4 to TRBJ2-3, with 8 bases lining up with TRBD2. The junction had 6 bases not matched to a gene; V was cut back by 6 bases and J by 1 base. CDR3 size: 15 residues. Germline V gives CDR1 MRHNA, CDR2 SNTAGT. The CDR3 sequence is CASSVAGLGTDTQYF. As DNA, the CDR3 is TGTGCCAGCAGCGTAGCGGGGCTCGGCACAGATACGCAGTATTTT.

V usage is TRBV7-6 and J usage is TRBJ2-2, with 15 bases that match TRBD2. The V and J ends lost 5 bases and 0 bases, in that order; junction bases with no gene match: 1. The germline V gene encodes CDR1 SGHVS and CDR2 FNYEAQ. This CDR3 region has 17 residues. The chain's CDR3 is CASSRTSGGANTGELFF. The CDR3 nucleotides read TGTGCCAGCAGCCGGACTAGCGGGGGGGCGAACACCGGGGAGCTGTTTTTT.

The J gene is TRBJ1-1, the V gene TRBV13, with unresolved D. Trimming stripped 4 bases from V and 11 bases from J, with 14 bases between. The germline V gene has CDR1 PRHDT and CDR2 FYEKMQ (reference sequence). The CDR3 runs 12 residues. CDR3 sequence reads: CASSSGRPGAFF. CDR3 bases: TGTGCCAGCAGCTCCGGAAGGCCGGGGGCTTTCTTT.

For this clone: The junction departs from germline at one end; a sequencing error may be responsible. The V gene is TRBV5-1, the J gene TRBJ2-7; maybe TRBD1 (5 bases). The CDR3 loop spans 13 amino acids. Germline CDR1 reads SGHRS; CDR2 reads YFSETQ. CDR3 protein: CASSLTGNYKQYF. The CDR3 bases are TGCGCCAGCAGTCTTACAGGAAACTACAAGCAGTACTTC.

The V call is TRBV4-3, the J call TRBJ2-7; weak D call: TRBD2 (6 bases). V lost 0 bases and J lost 6, with 21 bases in between. The CDR3 loop spans 17 amino acids. The V gene's germline CDR1 is LGHNA and CDR2 YSLEER. The CDR3 DNA reads as TGCGCCAGCAGCCAAGATATGTTGTTGGGACTCCTCTCCGAGCAGTACTTC. Translation gives CASSQDMLLGLLSEQYF.

This chain connects TRBV5-1 to TRBJ1-2; D is unresolved. Trimming stripped 0 bases from V and 2 bases from J, with 8 bases between. Germline V gene data show CDR1 as SGHRS and CDR2 as YFSETQ. This CDR3 comprises 14 residues. Here the CDR3 DNA reads TGCGCCAGCAGCTTGGTCGAAGCGAACTATGGCTACACCTTC. This encodes CASSLVEANYGYTF.

The J gene is TRBJ2-2, the V gene TRBV5-4; 8 bases fit TRBD1. The CDR3 is made up of 15 amino acids. Germline trimming cut 3 bases from V and 4 bases from J; bases unmatched to any gene: 5. CDR1 SGHNT and CDR2 YYREEE come from the germline V gene (reference sequence). The CDR3 DNA is TGTGCCAGCAGCTCCTATCAGGGGGCCACCGGGGAGCTGTTTTTT. It yields the protein CASSSYQGATGELFF.

The chain uses TRBV9 and TRBJ1-6; D possibly corresponds to TRBD1 (5 bases). This CDR3 region has 15 residues. CDR1 and CDR2 from the germline V gene are SGDLS and YYNGEE. Trimming shortened V by 1 base and J by 9 bases, and 14 bases separated the two germline ends. The DNA of the CDR3 is TGTGCCAGCAGCGTAAAATGGGGGGGAGGTTCACCCCTCCACTTT. It yields the protein CASSVKWGGGSPLHF.

The rearrangement links TRBV3-1 (or the pseudogene TRBV3-2) to TRBJ1-1, with a weak D call TRBD1 (6 bases). Per the germline V gene, CDR1 is LGHDT and CDR2 is YNNKEL (reference sequence). This CDR3 is built from 14 residues. The V end was cut by 5 bases, the J end by 0 bases, with 10 bases between. The CDR3: CASSSWTVNTEAFF. In nucleotides, the CDR3 is TGTGCCAGCAGCTCATGGACAGTGAACACTGAAGCTTTCTTT.

This rearrangement joins TRBV19 to TRBJ2-7, with D possibly being TRBD1 (5 bases). In germline, CDR1 is LNHDA, CDR2 SQIVND (reference sequence). V was cut by 5 bases and J by 2 bases, with 22 bases left in between. The CDR3 extends over 17 amino acids. The CDR3 reads CASSPRGQDSFPYEQYF. CDR3 DNA: TGTGCCAGTAGTCCCCGAGGACAAGACTCTTTCCCCTACGAGCAGTACTTC.

A word on this clone: Other DNA variants within this sample encode the same CDR3. V usage is TRBV7-2 and J usage is TRBJ1-2, with D perhaps TRBD1 (6 bases). The CDR3 is 12 amino acids. Germline V gives CDR1 SGHTA, CDR2 FQGNSA. The V gene lost 5 bases and the J gene lost 6 bases, with 10 bases spanning the gap. The CDR3 region has the DNA TGTGCCAGCAGCCCGACAGGCAATGGCTACACCTTC. Its translation is CASSPTGNGYTF.

This clone was seen ten or more times. V and J are TRBV5-4 and TRBJ1-1; TRBD1 might be the D (6 bases). V dropped 5 bases and J dropped 4 bases, with 15 bases sitting between them. CDR1 and CDR2 (germline): SGHNT, YYREEE (reference sequence). This CDR3 is 14 amino acids long. CDR3 sequence reads: CASSFRGGGTEAFF. The DNA for the CDR3 is TGTGCCAGCAGTTTCCGGGGAGGGGGCACTGAAGCTTTCTTT.

The chain joins TRBV10-1 to TRBJ2-5; D not resolved. This CDR3 is 13 amino acids long. Trimming removed 10 bases at V and 9 bases at J, with 21 bases between. Germline CDR1 reads WNHNN; CDR2 reads SYGVQD (reference sequence). The CDR3 region has the DNA TGCGCCACCAGCCAGGAAAAAAGGCAGGCCCAGTACTTC. Its translation: CATSQEKRQAQYF.

The chain is built from TRBV29-1 and TRBJ2-1; 7 bases align to TRBD1. This CDR3 contains 18 residues. Germline CDR1 and CDR2: SQVTM and ANQGSEA. V lost 2 bases to trimming and J lost 0 bases; unmatched junction nucleotides: 13. Written as DNA, the CDR3 is TGCAGCGTTGAAAAGGGCAGGGGGTTCACGAGCTCCTACAATGAGCAGTTCTTC. Its protein product is CSVEKGRGFTSSYNEQFF.

CDR3 protein: CASSLENSYGYTF. The CDR3 DNA follows: TGTGCCAGCAGCTTAGAAAACAGCTATGGCTACACCTTC. This chain uses TRBV11-1 with TRBJ1-2, with D uncertain. The CDR3 runs 13 residues. Germline assignment: CDR1 SGHAT and CDR2 FQDESV (reference sequence). Trimming took 1 base from V and 4 from J, leaving 7 bases between them.

The chain carries TRBV7-3 and TRBJ1-2; 9 bases agree with TRBD1. V trimming: 5 bases; J trimming: 4 bases; junction bases outside the gene matches: 8. The germline gives CDR1 SGHTA, CDR2 FQGTGA. There are 15 residues in the CDR3. As DNA, the CDR3 is TGTGCCAGCAGCCCATCACAGGGGGCGACCTATGGCTACACCTTC. It encodes CASSPSQGATYGYTF.

The chain recombines TRBV30 with TRBJ1-1; perhaps TRBD1 as D (6 bases). The CDR3 extends over 18 amino acids. Germline-derived CDR1 and CDR2 are GTSNPN and SVGIG (reference sequence). Trimming pared 2 bases from V and 0 bases from J, leaving 22 bases between. For the CDR3, the DNA is TGTGCCTGGAGTCCCTGGGGGCACAGCAATCTCCTGAACACTGAAGCTTTCTTT. It specifies CAWSPWGHSNLLNTEAFF.

In this sample, this clone turned up a few times. The chain employs TRBV12-3 or TRBV12-4 and TRBJ2-7; 7 nucleotides agree with TRBD2. J gave up 6 bases and V 6 bases, and 8 bases lay outside the gene matches. The CDR3 is made up of 13 amino acids. This CDR3 is CASSPLGGPEQYF. The CDR3 nucleotides are TGTGCCAGCAGCCCCTTGGGAGGGCCCGAGCAGTACTTC.

The chain combines TRBV6-6 with TRBJ2-1; D not resolved. V gave up 0 bases and J gave up 10 bases, with 7 bases separating them. Germline V gene sequence: CDR1 MNHNY, CDR2 SVGAGI (reference sequence). There are 12 residues in the CDR3. The CDR3 nucleotides read TGTGCCAGCAGTTACTCCGCCAGGGAGCAGTTCTTC. It encodes CASSYSAREQFF.